These 11 T cell receptor beta chains were all obtained from the same sample, sequenced in a study of beta chain features in type 1 diabetes. Broader study findings: In all four CD4+ subsets, TCRB CDR3 length was significantly, moderately reduced in type 1 diabetes.

Expressed TCRB transcripts were sequenced after all isolated RNA was converted to cDNA. Data came from immunoSEQ multiplex PCR; TCRdb stores just in-frame clones and leaves some out. The data show approximately 250,000 clones, with approximately 16% seen just once and approximately 0.081% held by the top ten. The antigens of these receptors remain unknown. The sample consisted of naive CD4+ T cells from blood. The receptors come from a man younger than 45 with type 1 diabetes.

This clone was counted between two and nine times. This chain connects TRBV28 to TRBJ2-7; 8 nucleotides align to TRBD2. The CDR3 contains 14 residues. The V segment lost 7 bases and the J segment 1 base; nucleotides outside the gene matches: 6. Per germline, CDR1 MDHEN and CDR2 SYDVKM. As DNA, the CDR3 is TGTGCCAGCACCACGGGGGGGTTATCCTACGAGCAGTACTTC. It translates to CASTTGGLSYEQYF.

This sequence joins TRBV9 and TRBJ2-1; D ambiguous. The CDR3 runs 14 residues. The V gene lost 0 bases and the J gene lost 6 bases, with 10 bases spanning the gap. Germline assignment: CDR1 SGDLS and CDR2 YYNGEE. This CDR3 reads CASSVDPTSNEQFF. The CDR3 DNA sequence: TGTGCCAGCAGCGTAGATCCCACCAGCAATGAGCAGTTCTTC. The whole variable domain, filled in from reference TRBV9 and TRBJ2-1, reads DSGVTQTPKHLITATGQRVTLRCSPRSGDLSVYWYQQSLDQGLQFLIQYYNGEERAKGNILERFSAQQFPDLHSELNLSSLELGDSALYFCASSVDPTSNEQFFGPGTRLTVL.

This clone was counted only a few times. This rearrangement joins TRBV9 to TRBJ2-5; no clear D. The CDR3 covers 12 residues. The ends were cut back, 5 bases at V and 1 base at J, with 6 bases in the middle. Germline assignment: CDR1 SGDLS and CDR2 YYNGEE. This chain's CDR3 is CASSPLQETQYF. The CDR3 DNA follows: TGTGCCAGCAGTCCTCTCCAAGAGACCCAGTACTTC.

The V and J genes are TRBV30 and TRBJ1-1; D not resolved. The CDR3 totals 12 residues. Germline CDR1 and CDR2: GTSNPN and SVGIG (reference sequence). V lost 3 bases, J lost 3 bases, and 8 bases lay in between. Here the CDR3 reads CAWSRWDTEAFF. In DNA, the CDR3 is TGTGCCTGGAGCAGGTGGGACACTGAAGCTTTCTTT.

This clone came up a few times. The gene calls are TRBV4-3 and TRBJ1-1; D unclear. The CDR3 loop spans 15 amino acids. Per germline, CDR1 LGHNA and CDR2 YSLEER. The V end was cut by 1 base, the J end by 0 bases, with 9 bases between. The CDR3 spells CASSQGQHMNTEAFF. CDR3 DNA: TGCGCCAGCAGCCAAGGGCAGCACATGAACACTGAAGCTTTCTTT.

The chain couples TRBV7-2 to TRBJ2-1, with 8 bases that match TRBD2. Germline V gene data show CDR1 as SGHTA and CDR2 as FQGNSA. CDR3 length: 15 residues. V shed 5 bases and J 8 bases; nucleotides not matched to a gene: 11. The CDR3, as DNA: TGTGCCAGCAGCCAAGCCAGCGGGAGTGTACATGAGCAGTTCTTC. Residues: CASSQASGSVHEQFF.

This clone was counted between two and nine times. The rearrangement uses TRBV7-2 and TRBJ2-3; 7 positions agree with TRBD1. Unmatched junction bases numbered 2, after V lost 0 bases and J lost 5 bases. This CDR3 comprises 14 residues. The germline V gene has CDR1 SGHTA and CDR2 FQGNSA. The CDR3 loop reads CASSLARTGDTQYF. In DNA form, the CDR3 reads TGTGCCAGCAGCTTAGCGCGGACAGGAGATACGCAGTATTTT.

This chain connects TRBV6-6 to TRBJ1-1; D ambiguous. The germline V gene has CDR1 MNHNY and CDR2 SVGAGI (reference sequence). V gave up 0 bases and J gave up 0 bases, with 5 bases separating them. This CDR3 is built from 14 residues. The CDR3 DNA follows: TGTGCCAGCAGTTACTCAGAGTTGAACACTGAAGCTTTCTTT. Translating it yields CASSYSELNTEAFF.

This clone turned up a few times. This chain uses TRBV4-1 with TRBJ2-4; D call uncertain. Germline V gene lookup returns CDR1 MGHRA and CDR2 YSYEKL. V lost 5 bases and J lost 0, with 17 bases in between. The CDR3 is 17 residues long. CDR3 nucleotides: TGCGCCAGCAGCTCCCGGGCCACCTCTACAGCCAAAAACATTCAGTACTTC. Residues: CASSSRATSTAKNIQYF.

This clone occurred a few times. The chain combines TRBV30 with TRBJ1-4; TRBD1 matches at 8 bases. CDR3 size: 13 residues. Looked up from germline, CDR1 is GTSNPN and CDR2 is SVGIG (reference sequence). V lost 5 bases to trimming and J lost 7 bases; unmatched junction nucleotides: 6. CDR3 nucleotide sequence: TGTGCCTGGGTCCTAGGACAGGGTGAAAAACTGTTTTTT. This gives the protein CAWVLGQGEKLFF.

The rearrangement uses TRBV28 and TRBJ1-2; TRBD1 matches at 12 bases. Unmatched junction bases numbered 7, after V lost 3 bases and J lost 8 bases. Germline V gene sequence: CDR1 MDHEN, CDR2 SYDVKM. This CDR3 spans 15 amino acids. The CDR3 coding sequence is TGTGCCAGCAGTTTGGTGGGACAGGGGGCGTACGGCTACACCTTC. This encodes CASSLVGQGAYGYTF.